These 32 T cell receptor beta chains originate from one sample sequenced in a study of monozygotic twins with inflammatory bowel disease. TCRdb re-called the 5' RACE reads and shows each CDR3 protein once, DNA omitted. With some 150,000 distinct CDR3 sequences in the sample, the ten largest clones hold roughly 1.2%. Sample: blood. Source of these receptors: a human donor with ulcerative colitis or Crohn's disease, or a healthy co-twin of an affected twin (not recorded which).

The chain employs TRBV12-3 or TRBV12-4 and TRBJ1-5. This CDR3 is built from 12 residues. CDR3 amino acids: CASSQRYQPQHF.

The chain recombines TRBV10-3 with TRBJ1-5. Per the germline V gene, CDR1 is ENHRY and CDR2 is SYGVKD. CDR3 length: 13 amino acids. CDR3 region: CATLPREDQPQHF.

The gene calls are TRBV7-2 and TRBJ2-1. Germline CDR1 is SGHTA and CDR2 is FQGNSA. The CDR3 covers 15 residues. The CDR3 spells CASSLPGGSYNEQFF. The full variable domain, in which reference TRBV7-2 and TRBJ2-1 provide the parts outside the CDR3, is GAGVSQSPSNKVTEKGKDVELRCDPISGHTALYWYRQSLGQGLEFLIYFQGNSAPDKSGLPSDRFSAERTGGSVSTLTIQRTQQEDSAVYLCASSLPGGSYNEQFFGPGTRLTVL.

The CDR3 region is CASSEWTGGGTDTQYF. The chain couples TRBV25-1 to TRBJ2-3; the D gene TCRdb calls, TRBD1, cannot be checked with no DNA. The V gene's germline CDR1 is MGHDK and CDR2 SYGVNS. The CDR3 runs to 16 residues.

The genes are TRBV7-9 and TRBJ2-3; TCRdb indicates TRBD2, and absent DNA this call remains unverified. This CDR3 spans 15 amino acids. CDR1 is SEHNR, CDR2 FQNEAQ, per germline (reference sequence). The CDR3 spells CASSLIAGGGDTQYF.

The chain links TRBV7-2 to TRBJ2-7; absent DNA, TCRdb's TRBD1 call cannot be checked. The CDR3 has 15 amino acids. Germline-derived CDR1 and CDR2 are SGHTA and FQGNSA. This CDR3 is CASSSKGGAGNEQYF. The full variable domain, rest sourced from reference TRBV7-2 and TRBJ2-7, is GAGVSQSPSNKVTEKGKDVELRCDPISGHTALYWYRQSLGQGLEFLIYFQGNSAPDKSGLPSDRFSAERTGGSVSTLTIQRTQQEDSAVYLCASSSKGGAGNEQYFGPGTRLTVT.

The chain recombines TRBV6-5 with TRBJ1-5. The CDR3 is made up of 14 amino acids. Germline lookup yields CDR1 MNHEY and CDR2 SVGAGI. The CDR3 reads CASRNWRGNQPQHF.

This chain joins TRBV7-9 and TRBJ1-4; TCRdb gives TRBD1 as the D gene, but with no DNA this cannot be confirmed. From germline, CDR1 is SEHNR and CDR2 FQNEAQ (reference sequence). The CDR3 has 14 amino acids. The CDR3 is CASSFRRGGEKLFF.

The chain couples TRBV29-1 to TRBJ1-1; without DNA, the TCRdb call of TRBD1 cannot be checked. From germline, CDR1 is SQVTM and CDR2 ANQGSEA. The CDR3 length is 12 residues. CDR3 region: CSGAGTGTEAFF.

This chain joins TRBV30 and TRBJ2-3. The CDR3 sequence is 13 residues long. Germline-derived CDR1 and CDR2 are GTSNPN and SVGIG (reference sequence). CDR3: CAWSKARTDTQYF.

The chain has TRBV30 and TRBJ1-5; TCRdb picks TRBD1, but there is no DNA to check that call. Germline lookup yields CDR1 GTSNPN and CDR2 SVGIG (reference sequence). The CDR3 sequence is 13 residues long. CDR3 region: CAWSVGTGQPQHF.

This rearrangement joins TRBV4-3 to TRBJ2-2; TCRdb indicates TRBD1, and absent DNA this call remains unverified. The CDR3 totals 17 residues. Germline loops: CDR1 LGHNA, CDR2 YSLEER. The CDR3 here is CASSQDRGKIPAGELFF.

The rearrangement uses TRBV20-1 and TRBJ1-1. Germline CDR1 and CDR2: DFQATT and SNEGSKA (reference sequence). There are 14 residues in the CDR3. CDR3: CSAPKVTVRGEAFF.

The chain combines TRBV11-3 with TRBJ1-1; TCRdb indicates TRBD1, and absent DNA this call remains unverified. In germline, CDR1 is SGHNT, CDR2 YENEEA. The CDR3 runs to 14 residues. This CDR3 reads CASSLDRGHTEAFF.

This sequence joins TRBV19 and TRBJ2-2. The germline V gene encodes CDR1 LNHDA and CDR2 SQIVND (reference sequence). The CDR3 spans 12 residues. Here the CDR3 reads CASGISPGELFF.

The CDR3 loop reads CASTDLTSGRAYEQYF. The chain links TRBV6-2 or TRBV6-3 to TRBJ2-7; TCRdb picks TRBD2, but there is no DNA to check that call. The length of the CDR3 is 16 residues. Germline V gene lookup returns CDR1 MNHEY and CDR2 SVGEGT.

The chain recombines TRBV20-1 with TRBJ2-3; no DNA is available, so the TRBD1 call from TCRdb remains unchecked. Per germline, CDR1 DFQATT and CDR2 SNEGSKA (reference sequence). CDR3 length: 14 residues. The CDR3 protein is CSTTVPGGGDTQYF.

This CDR3 is CASSEYLTVSEQYF. The chain employs TRBV25-1 and TRBJ2-7. From germline, CDR1 is MGHDK and CDR2 SYGVNS. The CDR3 loop spans 14 amino acids.

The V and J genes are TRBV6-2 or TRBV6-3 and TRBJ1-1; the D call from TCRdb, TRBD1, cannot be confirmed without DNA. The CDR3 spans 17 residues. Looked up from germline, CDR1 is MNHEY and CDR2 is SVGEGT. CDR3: CASSEIPGTGGMRGAFF.

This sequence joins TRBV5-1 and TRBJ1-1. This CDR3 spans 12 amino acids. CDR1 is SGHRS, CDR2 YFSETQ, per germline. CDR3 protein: CASSLVGPEAFF.

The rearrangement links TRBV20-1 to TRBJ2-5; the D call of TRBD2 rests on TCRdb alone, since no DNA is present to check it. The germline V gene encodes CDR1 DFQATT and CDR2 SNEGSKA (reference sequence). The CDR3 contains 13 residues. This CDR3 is CSSSLLVGETQYF.

The CDR3 region is CASSLVFADTQYF. The chain has TRBV5-1 and TRBJ2-3. This CDR3 has 13 residues. Germline CDR1 and CDR2: SGHRS and YFSETQ. The full variable domain, completed using reference TRBV5-1 and TRBJ2-3, is KAGVTQTPRYLIKTRGQQVTLSCSPISGHRSVSWYQQTPGQGLQFLFEYFSETQRNKGNFPGRFSGRQFSNSRSEMNVSTLELGDSALYLCASSLVFADTQYFGPGTRLTVL.

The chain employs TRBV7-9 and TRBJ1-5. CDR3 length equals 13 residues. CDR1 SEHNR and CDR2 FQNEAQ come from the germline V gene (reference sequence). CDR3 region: CASSFGELTPQHF.

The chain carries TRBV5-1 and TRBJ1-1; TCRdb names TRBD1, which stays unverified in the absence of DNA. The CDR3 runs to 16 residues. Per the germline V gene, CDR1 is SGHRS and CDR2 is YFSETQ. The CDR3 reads CASSLADWGGNTEAFF.

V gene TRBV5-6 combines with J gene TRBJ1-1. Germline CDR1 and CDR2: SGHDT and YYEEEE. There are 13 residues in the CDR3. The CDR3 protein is CASSAGRNTEAFF.

CDR3: CASCRVQGGQPQHF. J is TRBJ1-5 and V is TRBV6-1; the TRBD1 assignment by TCRdb is unverifiable without DNA. This CDR3 has 14 residues. The V gene's germline CDR1 is MNHNS and CDR2 SASEGT.

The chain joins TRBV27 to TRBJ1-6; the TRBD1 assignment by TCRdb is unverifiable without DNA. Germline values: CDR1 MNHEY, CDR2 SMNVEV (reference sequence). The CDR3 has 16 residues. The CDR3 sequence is CASKTPPGQRNSPLHF.

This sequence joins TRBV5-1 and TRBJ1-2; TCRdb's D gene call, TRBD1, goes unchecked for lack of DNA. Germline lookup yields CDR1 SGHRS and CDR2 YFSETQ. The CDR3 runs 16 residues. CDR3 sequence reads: CASSLGDEAPYYGYTF.

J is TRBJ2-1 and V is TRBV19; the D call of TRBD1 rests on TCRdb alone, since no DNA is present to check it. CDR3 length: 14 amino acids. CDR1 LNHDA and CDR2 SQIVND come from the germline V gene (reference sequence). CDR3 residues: CASSVGGTYNEQFF.

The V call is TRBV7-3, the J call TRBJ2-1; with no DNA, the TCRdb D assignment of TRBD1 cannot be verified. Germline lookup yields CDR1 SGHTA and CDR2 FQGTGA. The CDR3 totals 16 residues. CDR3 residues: CASSQPRDRGINEQFF.

This CDR3 reads CASSLGARGPQPQHF. The chain has TRBV5-4 and TRBJ1-5; TCRdb indicates TRBD1, and absent DNA this call remains unverified. Germline V CDR1 and CDR2: SGHNT, YYREEE (reference sequence). This CDR3 comprises 15 residues.

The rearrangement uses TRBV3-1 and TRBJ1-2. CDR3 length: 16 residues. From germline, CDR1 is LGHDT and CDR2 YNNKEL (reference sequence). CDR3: CASSLRGGERKGGYTF.